This T cell receptor (beta chain) was captured in a study of blood T cell repertoires in COVID-19. Study-wide context: PBMCs, B-cell-depleted T cells, or T cells were the source of the cDNA or gDNA that made up the material.

TCRdb keeps only in-frame clones here, not all; method: immunoSEQ multiplex PCR. Of a few hundred thousand clones listed, approximately 86% were seen once; the top ten hold around 10%. Enrolled through a virtual design, the participants were between 18 and 89 years of age and came from about two dozen US areas. V lost 0 bases to trimming and J lost 3 bases, with 24 bases between them. The CDR3 is 19 residues long. In germline, CDR1 is LNHNV, CDR2 YYDKDF (reference sequence). This clone was counted a single time. The chain combines TRBV15 with TRBJ2-7, with D unresolved. The source is a woman younger than 30 who had recovered from COVID-19. The sequencing sample was made of PBMCs or T cells enriched from blood (not recorded which). CDR3 residues: CATSREASPLVNYDYEQYF. For the CDR3, the DNA is TGTGCCACCAGCAGAGAGGCGTCCCCCCTTGTCAACTATGACTACGAGCAGTACTTC.